The 30 T cell receptor beta chains presented below share a single source sample, sequenced in a study of blood T cell repertoires in COVID-19. Data came from immunoSEQ multiplex PCR; TCRdb stores just in-frame clones and leaves some out. The sample yields roughly 230,000 clones, about 88% seen once. The sequenced material came from peripheral blood. The source is a man in his forties or fifties with acute or convalescent COVID-19.

V gene TRBV19 combines with J gene TRBJ1-5, with D possibly being TRBD1 (6 bases). This CDR3 region has 14 residues. Germline values: CDR1 LNHDA, CDR2 SQIVND (reference sequence). Trimming stripped 6 bases from V and 5 bases from J, with 14 bases between. CDR3 loop: CASSTGQTYQPQHF. Here the CDR3 DNA reads TGTGCCAGTAGCACCGGACAGACTTATCAGCCCCAGCATTTT.

J is TRBJ1-3 and V is TRBV6-5; D ambiguous. V was cut by 6 bases and J by 3 bases, with 9 bases left in between. Germline V gives CDR1 MNHEY, CDR2 SVGAGI. The CDR3 sequence is 13 residues long. The CDR3 DNA is TGTGCCAGCAGCCGAAGGAGTGGAAACACCATATATTTT. Protein: CASSRRSGNTIYF.

This rearrangement joins TRBV5-1 to TRBJ2-7, with D possibly matching TRBD1 (6 bases). CDR3 length: 12 residues. Germline V gene lookup returns CDR1 SGHRS and CDR2 YFSETQ. V dropped 3 bases and J dropped 5 bases, with 9 bases sitting between them. CDR3 DNA: TGCGCCAGCAGCTCCAGGGGCGACGAGCAGTACTTC. Its translation: CASSSRGDEQYF. Looking up the rest from reference TRBV5-1 and TRBJ2-7 gives the full variable domain: KAGVTQTPRYLIKTRGQQVTLSCSPISGHRSVSWYQQTPGQGLQFLFEYFSETQRNKGNFPGRFSGRQFSNSRSEMNVSTLELGDSALYLCASSSRGDEQYFGPGTRLTVT.

There are a few counts of this clone. This chain uses TRBV3-1 (or the pseudogene TRBV3-2) with TRBJ1-2; D is possibly TRBD1 (6 bases). Germline CDR1 LGHDT, CDR2 YNNKEL (reference sequence). The CDR3 runs 13 residues. V was trimmed by 5 bases and J by 2 bases, leaving 9 bases between them. CDR3 residues: CASSETGNYGYTF. The CDR3, as DNA: TGTGCCAGCAGCGAAACAGGGAACTATGGCTACACCTTC.

The CDR3 is CASSWDSLYEQYF. The DNA of the CDR3 is TGTGCCAGCAGTTGGGACTCCCTCTACGAGCAGTACTTC. The rearrangement links TRBV6-2 or TRBV6-3 to TRBJ2-7; maybe TRBD2 (6 bases). CDR1 is MNHEY, CDR2 SVGEGT, per germline. Deletions cut 4 bases from V and 3 bases from J, with 10 bases between. There are 13 residues in the CDR3.

The gene calls are TRBV29-1 and TRBJ1-4; 8 bases line up with TRBD1. This CDR3 contains 13 residues. Trimming at V came to 5 bases and at J to 7 bases, leaving 6 bases not matched to a gene. Germline assignment: CDR1 SQVTM and CDR2 ANQGSEA. The CDR3 reads CSVQQGVSEKLFF. CDR3 sequence (DNA): TGCAGCGTTCAACAGGGGGTTAGTGAAAAACTGTTTTTT.

This clone was detected only once. Germline and junction disagree at one end, which may indicate a read error. This sequence joins TRBV7-9 and TRBJ2-3; unclear D gene. Germline V gene lookup returns CDR1 SEHNR and CDR2 FQNEAQ (reference sequence). This CDR3 region has 12 residues. CDR3 sequence: CATTRVKDTQYF. The CDR3 DNA reads TGCGCCACCACACGGGTCAAAGATACGCAGTATTTT. Looking up the rest from reference TRBV7-9 and TRBJ2-3 gives the full variable domain: DTGVSQNPRHKITKRGQNVTFRCDPISEHNRLYWYRQTLGQGPEFLTYFQNEAQLEKSRLLSDRFSAERPKGSFSTLEIQRTEQGDSAMYLCATTRVKDTQYFGPGTRLTVL.

The chain recombines TRBV12-3 or TRBV12-4 with TRBJ1-2; D is unresolved. V gave up 6 bases and J gave up 4 bases, with 12 bases separating them. This CDR3 comprises 13 residues. The CDR3 nucleotides are TGTGCCAGCAGACCCCGGGAAGGCTATGGCTACACCTTC. It specifies CASRPREGYGYTF.

The chain is built from TRBV7-2 and TRBJ1-4, with a tentative D call TRBD1 (6 bases). Germline V gene data show CDR1 as SGHTA and CDR2 as FQGNSA. V lost 4 bases and J lost 8, with 20 bases in between. The CDR3 totals 16 residues. The CDR3, as DNA: TGTGCCAGCAGCTCGGCTGGTACAGGGTGGAGGGAAAAACTGTTTTTT. Its translation: CASSSAGTGWREKLFF.

The chain uses TRBV7-9 and TRBJ2-3; TRBD2 matches at 11 bases. The CDR3 is 15 residues long. After removal of 6 bases from V and 6 bases from J, the junction contained 8 bases not matched to a gene. Germline V gene data show CDR1 as SEHNR and CDR2 as FQNEAQ (reference sequence). CDR3 nucleotides: TGTGCCAGCAGATCAATAGCGGGGGGGCGCGATACGCAGTATTTT. Its protein is CASRSIAGGRDTQYF.

This chain joins TRBV7-9 and TRBJ2-7, with TRBD1 identical over 7 bases. The CDR3 length is 12 residues. Germline CDR1 SEHNR, CDR2 FQNEAQ (reference sequence). Unmatched junction bases numbered 5, after V lost 2 bases and J lost 10 bases. CDR3 residues: CASSLSSGGQYF. The CDR3 region has the DNA TGTGCCAGCAGCTTATCTTCAGGGGGACAGTACTTC.

The J gene is TRBJ2-1, the V gene TRBV14, with D unresolved. Trimming pared 4 bases from V and 0 bases from J, leaving 7 bases between. Germline V gene lookup returns CDR1 SGHDN and CDR2 FVKESK. There are 14 residues in the CDR3. CDR3 DNA: TGTGCCAGCAGCCCCTTCCTCTCCTACAATGAGCAGTTCTTC. Protein sequence: CASSPFLSYNEQFF. Supplemented by reference TRBV14 and TRBJ2-1, the full variable domain reads EAGVTQFPSHSVIEKGQTVTLRCDPISGHDNLYWYRRVMGKEIKFLLHFVKESKQDESGMPNNRFLAERTGGTYSTLKVQPAELEDSGVYFCASSPFLSYNEQFFGPGTRLTVL.

This clone was seen more than once but under ten times. V and J are TRBV15 and TRBJ2-7, with 11 bases lining up with TRBD1. Germline-derived CDR1 and CDR2 are LNHNV and YYDKDF (reference sequence). This CDR3 has 17 amino acids. J lost 5 bases, V lost 2 bases, and 11 bases had no gene match. In DNA, the CDR3 is TGTGCCACCAGCAGAAACCCTAGGAGGACAGGGGGCAACGAGCAGTACTTC. Protein product: CATSRNPRRTGGNEQYF. Combining the CDR3 with reference TRBV15 and TRBJ2-7 gives the whole variable domain DAMVIQNPRYQVTQFGKPVTLSCSQTLNHNVMYWYQQKSSQAPKLLFHYYDKDFNNEADTPDNFQSRRPNTSFCFLDIRSPGLGDTAMYLCATSRNPRRTGGNEQYFGPGTRLTVT.

The CDR3 DNA follows: TGTGCCAGCAGGGCAGCTAACTATGGCTACACCTTC. It specifies CASRAANYGYTF. The genes are TRBV6-5 and TRBJ1-2; D is uncertain. The CDR3 sequence is 12 residues long. V dropped 6 bases and J dropped 0 bases, with 5 bases sitting between them. The germline CDR1 and CDR2 sequences are MNHEY and SVGAGI.

This sequence joins TRBV19 and TRBJ2-3; maybe TRBD1 (6 bases). The CDR3 is made up of 15 amino acids. The ends were cut back, 6 bases at V and 0 bases at J, with 13 bases in the middle. Germline V lookup: CDR1 LNHDA, CDR2 SQIVND (reference sequence). The CDR3 reads CASSPDRKSTDTQYF. The CDR3 DNA is TGTGCCAGTAGCCCCGACAGGAAAAGCACAGATACGCAGTATTTT. The full variable domain, its missing parts supplied by reference TRBV19 and TRBJ2-3, is DGGITQSPKYLFRKEGQNVTLSCEQNLNHDAMYWYRQDPGQGLRLIYYSQIVNDFQKGDIAEGYSVSREKKESFPLTVTSAQKNPTAFYLCASSPDRKSTDTQYFGPGTRLTVL.

This clone was recorded a few times. The chain combines TRBV19 with TRBJ2-3, with 8 bases aligning to TRBD2. From germline, CDR1 is LNHDA and CDR2 SQIVND (reference sequence). The CDR3 has 15 amino acids. V lost 6 bases to trimming and J lost 3 bases; unmatched junction nucleotides: 8. The CDR3 DNA sequence: TGTGCCAGTAGCCGGGGACTAGGGTTGACAGATACGCAGTATTTT. Its translation is CASSRGLGLTDTQYF.

CDR3 coding DNA: TGTGCCAGCAGCTTAGGCCTAGAAGAGACCCAGTACTTC. Its protein is CASSLGLEETQYF. This chain connects TRBV13 to TRBJ2-5, with D hard to call. The ends were cut back, 0 bases at V and 3 bases at J, with 5 bases in the middle. Germline V gives CDR1 PRHDT, CDR2 FYEKMQ (reference sequence). CDR3 length: 13 amino acids.

The chain combines TRBV5-1 with TRBJ1-3, with 8 positions matching TRBD1. CDR3 length: 18 amino acids. Germline CDR1 reads SGHRS; CDR2 reads YFSETQ. Trimming at V came to 0 bases and at J to 4 bases, leaving 12 bases not matched to a gene. CDR3 amino acids: CASSLGDARTGPGNTIYF. CDR3 bases: TGCGCCAGCAGCTTGGGTGACGCTCGGACAGGGCCGGGAAACACCATATATTTT.

V is TRBV6-1 and J is TRBJ1-1; a possible D gene is TRBD1 (5 bases). This CDR3 has 15 amino acids. CDR1 is MNHNS, CDR2 SASEGT, per germline. Trimming took off 1 base at V and 4 bases at J, with 13 bases between the two ends. The CDR3 spells CASSEVRLGGTEAFF. The CDR3 bases are TGTGCCAGCAGTGAAGTTCGATTGGGGGGCACTGAAGCTTTCTTT.

This chain joins TRBV5-1 and TRBJ2-6; no clear D. Trimming removed 4 bases at V and 1 base at J, with 6 bases between. CDR1 is SGHRS, CDR2 YFSETQ, per germline. CDR3 length: 14 residues. As DNA, the CDR3 is TGCGCCAGCAGCGTGGCATCTGGGGCCAACGTCCTGACTTTC. As protein: CASSVASGANVLTF.

The chain employs TRBV11-2 and TRBJ2-7; D is possibly TRBD1 (6 bases). In germline, CDR1 is SGHAT, CDR2 FQNNGV. The CDR3 is 14 amino acids. Trimming pared 5 bases from V and 5 bases from J, leaving 16 bases between. CDR3 amino acids: CASSALRTVNEQYF. DNA of the CDR3: TGTGCCAGCAGCGCCCTAAGGACAGTGAACGAGCAGTACTTC.

The chain employs TRBV12-3 or TRBV12-4 and TRBJ1-2; D gene ambiguous. The CDR3 runs to 11 residues. Trimming took off 0 bases at V and 7 bases at J, with 3 bases between the two ends. The CDR3 coding sequence is TGTGCCAGCAGTTTAGCGGCTGGCTACACCTTC. Residues: CASSLAAGYTF.

The chain links TRBV11-2 to TRBJ1-1, with TRBD1 identical over 8 bases. The CDR3 extends over 12 amino acids. V gave up 3 bases and J gave up 7 bases; unmatched junction bases: 1. Germline CDR1 SGHAT, CDR2 FQNNGV. This CDR3 is CASSFGQGEAFF. The DNA of the CDR3 is TGTGCCAGCAGCTTTGGACAGGGTGAAGCTTTCTTT. Together with reference TRBV11-2 and TRBJ1-1, the CDR3 gives the full variable domain: EAGVAQSPRYKIIEKRQSVAFWCNPISGHATLYWYQQILGQGPKLLIQFQNNGVVDDSQLPKDRFSAERLKGVDSTLKIQPAKLEDSAVYLCASSFGQGEAFFGQGTRLTVV.

The chain links TRBV30 to TRBJ1-1; unclear D gene. CDR3 length: 13 residues. Germline lookup yields CDR1 GTSNPN and CDR2 SVGIG (reference sequence). V lost 2 bases to trimming and J lost 1 base, with 8 bases between them. This chain's CDR3 is CAWSRIRNTEAFF. CDR3 DNA: TGTGCCTGGAGTCGAATCAGGAACACTGAAGCTTTCTTT.

Written as DNA, the CDR3 is TGTGCCAGCAGCGCAGGGCACCAAGAGACCCAGTACTTC. Translated: CASSAGHQETQYF. The rearrangement uses TRBV5-4 and TRBJ2-5; D is possibly TRBD1 (5 bases). The germline V gene has CDR1 SGHNT and CDR2 YYREEE (reference sequence). The CDR3 contains 13 residues. Trimming pared 4 bases from V and 0 bases from J, leaving 7 bases between.

This chain uses TRBV5-1 with TRBJ1-2; weak D call: TRBD1 (5 bases). V shed 0 bases and J shed 8 bases, with 11 bases lying between them. CDR1 and CDR2 from the germline V gene are SGHRS and YFSETQ. The CDR3 runs 13 residues. This CDR3 is CASSLEQYRGYTF. The CDR3 bases are TGCGCCAGCAGCTTGGAACAGTACAGGGGCTACACCTTC.

This clone was detected a few times. CDR3 sequence: CAWSLQGNTIYF. The CDR3 region has the DNA TGTGCCTGGAGTCTACAGGGTAACACCATATATTTT. V gene TRBV30 combines with J gene TRBJ1-3; maybe TRBD1 (6 bases). V lost 2 bases and J lost 7, with 9 bases in between. The CDR3 length is 12 residues. Germline V CDR1 and CDR2: GTSNPN, SVGIG (reference sequence).

The chain uses TRBV6-5 and TRBJ1-5; weak D call: TRBD1 (5 bases). CDR1 MNHEY and CDR2 SVGAGI come from the germline V gene. Trimming took 6 bases from V and 0 from J, leaving 12 bases between them. CDR3 length: 15 residues. This chain's CDR3 is CASSRRQTSNQPQHF. The DNA of the CDR3 is TGTGCCAGCAGCCGCCGACAGACTAGCAATCAGCCCCAGCATTTT.

This chain links TRBV2 with TRBJ1-5, with D perhaps TRBD1 (5 bases). Germline loops: CDR1 SNHLY, CDR2 FYNNEI. The V end lost 3 bases, the J end lost 6 bases, and 12 bases lay between the germline ends. The CDR3 covers 14 residues. For the CDR3, the DNA is TGTGCCAGCAGTGAGACGGGGGTGGGTCAGCCCCAGCATTTT. This translates into CASSETGVGQPQHF.

This chain links TRBV15 with TRBJ2-1, with 11 bases lining up with TRBD2. V gave up 3 bases and J gave up 4 bases; unmatched junction bases: 11. The CDR3 is 18 residues long. CDR1 and CDR2 from the germline V gene are LNHNV and YYDKDF (reference sequence). In DNA form, the CDR3 reads TGTGCCACCAGCAGTCTAGCGGGGGGCGAGGGAGGATACAATGAGCAGTTCTTC. Residues: CATSSLAGGEGGYNEQFF.